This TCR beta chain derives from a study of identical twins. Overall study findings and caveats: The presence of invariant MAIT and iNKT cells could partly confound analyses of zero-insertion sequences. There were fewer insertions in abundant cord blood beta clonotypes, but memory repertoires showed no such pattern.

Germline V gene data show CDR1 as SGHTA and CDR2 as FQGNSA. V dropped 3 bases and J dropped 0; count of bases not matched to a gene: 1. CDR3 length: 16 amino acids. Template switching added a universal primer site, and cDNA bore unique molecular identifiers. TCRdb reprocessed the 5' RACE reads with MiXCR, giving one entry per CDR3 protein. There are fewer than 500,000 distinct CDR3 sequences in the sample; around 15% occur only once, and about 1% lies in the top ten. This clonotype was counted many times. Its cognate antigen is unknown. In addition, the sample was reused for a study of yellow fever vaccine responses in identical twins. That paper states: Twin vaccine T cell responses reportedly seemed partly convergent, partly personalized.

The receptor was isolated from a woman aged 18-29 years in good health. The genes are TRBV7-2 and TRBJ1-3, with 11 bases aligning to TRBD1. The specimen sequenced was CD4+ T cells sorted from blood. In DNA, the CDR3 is TGTGCCAGCAGCTTTGGGACAGGGGGCTCTGGAAACACCATATATTTT. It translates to CASSFGTGGSGNTIYF.